This T cell receptor (beta chain) was sequenced in a study of CD8 T cells in ankylosing spondylitis. Whole-study results and caveats: Earlier authors reported some of these motif variants in reactive arthritis synovial fluid and blood. There was a TCR beta motif, made of eight highly homologous variants, that appeared characteristic of ankylosing spondylitis blood.

J gave up 5 bases and V 4 bases, and 3 bases lay outside the gene matches. The germline V gene encodes CDR1 SGHRS and CDR2 YFSETQ. The CDR3 has 13 amino acids. This clonotype was counted only a few times. What it binds is not known. MiXCR was run by TCRdb on the 5' RACE reads, yielding one entry per CDR3 protein. The sample lists 25,000 to 30,000 distinct CDR3 sequences, 7.9% occurring once. This TCR derives from a male donor with ankylosing spondylitis or in good health (not recorded which). Sequencing was performed on blood. This chain uses TRBV5-1 with TRBJ1-1; the match to TRBD1 covers 9 bases. The CDR3 spells CASSRDRVTEAFF. The CDR3 bases are TGCGCCAGCAGCAGGGACAGGGTTACTGAAGCTTTCTTT.